These T cell receptor beta chains were read from a single sample in a study of shared clonotypes between healthy human individuals. Libraries were prepared by immunoSEQ multiplex PCR; TCRdb keeps only in-frame clonotypes and omits some of them. This sample has about 2.1 million clones; just over 90% occur once, and the top ten carry approximately 1.6%. Sequenced sample: naive CD8+ T cells from PBMCs. These receptors were obtained from a man younger than 35 in good health. Some clones in this sample may be carry-over from other donors' samples. CDR3s include the opening cysteine and the closing phenylalanine or tryptophan. The D gene is left open where the match is weak. Part of the rows lack a size; the others show once, few, many or a class for expanded clones.

v_call	clone_size	d_call	j_call	cdr3_aa	cdr3_nt
TRBV2	.	TRBD1	TRBJ1-1	CASRAGGWKTEAFF	TGTGCCAGCAGGGCAGGGGGATGGAAGACTGAAGCTTTCTTT
TRBV4-3	.	.	TRBJ1-2	CAIKVGGGYTF	TGCGCCATAAAAGTTGGCGGTGGCTACACCTTC
TRBV6-4	few	TRBD2	TRBJ2-2	CASSALAGDTGELFF	TGTGCCAGCAGTGCCCTAGCGGGGGACACCGGGGAGCTGTTTTTT
TRBV14	.	TRBD2	TRBJ2-1	CASSQDRGGRYVFF	TGTGCCAGCAGCCAAGATCGTGGCGGGAGGTATGTGTTCTTC
TRBV6-1	.	.	TRBJ2-5	CASSLGETQYF	TGTGCCAGCAGCCTGGGAGAGACCCAGTACTTC
TRBV28	.	.	TRBJ2-3	CASSPLSGTTDTQYF	TGTGCCAGCAGTCCCCTAAGCGGAACCACAGATACGCAGTATTTT
TRBV9	.	TRBD2	TRBJ2-5	CASSVASGRETQYF	TGTGCCAGCAGCGTAGCTAGCGGGAGAGAGACCCAGTACTTC
TRBV11-2	.	.	TRBJ2-7	CASSLVFASPAEQYF	TGTGCCAGCAGCTTAGTATTCGCAAGCCCCGCCGAGCAGTACTTC
TRBV7-2	.	TRBD2	TRBJ2-7	CASSLTSGSLYEQYF	TGTGCCAGCAGCTTAACTAGCGGGAGTCTCTACGAGCAGTACTTC
TRBV10-2	.	.	TRBJ2-7	CATRDDSYEQYF	TGCGCCACCCGGGACGACTCCTACGAGCAGTACTTC
TRBV6-5	.	.	TRBJ2-3	CASSRNGLYTDTQYF	TGTGCCAGCAGTCGTAACGGACTATACACAGATACGCAGTATTTT
TRBV18	.	.	TRBJ2-4	CASSPPEGFKNIQYF	TGTGCCAGCTCACCACCGGAGGGGTTCAAAAACATTCAGTACTTC
TRBV19	.	TRBD2	TRBJ2-5	CASSQTGTSGETQYF	TGTGCCAGTAGTCAGACCGGGACTAGCGGAGAGACCCAGTACTTC
TRBV19	.	.	TRBJ2-1	CASSRVNEQFF	TGTGCCAGTTCTCGGGTCAATGAGCAGTTCTTC
TRBV28	once	.	TRBJ1-1	CASRLGVTEAFF	TGTGCCAGCAGACTAGGGGTCACTGAAGCTTTCTTT
TRBV27	.	.	TRBJ2-3	CASSLDLSADTQYF	TGTGCCAGCAGTTTAGACCTGTCGGCAGATACGCAGTATTTT
TRBV7-9	once	TRBD2	TRBJ2-7	CASRNGLAGGHEQYF	TGTGCCAGCAGAAACGGACTAGCGGGAGGCCACGAGCAGTACTTC
TRBV4-1	.	TRBD2	TRBJ2-1	CASSQVSGGTGNEQFF	TGCGCCAGCAGCCAGGTGTCGGGGGGGACGGGCAATGAGCAGTTCTTC
TRBV27	.	.	TRBJ2-1	CASRPRAYNEQFF	TGTGCCAGCAGACCTCGGGCCTACAATGAGCAGTTCTTC
TRBV5-1	.	.	TRBJ2-2	CASSQARIQAGELFF	TGCGCCAGCAGCCAAGCCAGAATACAAGCCGGGGAGCTGTTTTTT
TRBV19	.	TRBD2	TRBJ2-7	CASSTGGDYEQYF	TGTGCCAGTAGTACCGGGGGGGACTACGAGCAGTACTTC
TRBV27	.	.	TRBJ2-5	CASSPYWGGETQYF	TGTGCCAGCAGTCCTTATTGGGGTGGAGAGACCCAGTACTTC
TRBV2	.	.	TRBJ2-7	CASSEKSYEQYF	TGTGCCAGCAGTGAGAAATCCTACGAGCAGTACTTC
TRBV6-5	.	.	TRBJ2-1	CASSSLRDNEQFF	TGTGCCAGCAGCTCCCTGAGGGACAATGAGCAGTTCTTC
TRBV5-6	.	.	TRBJ2-7	CASSPEEGSHEQYF	TGTGCCAGCTCGCCGGAAGAGGGATCCCACGAGCAGTACTTC
TRBV7-6	.	.	TRBJ2-2	CASSSANRDPGELFF	TGTGCCAGCAGCTCGGCCAACCGCGACCCCGGGGAGCTGTTTTTT
TRBV27	.	.	TRBJ1-5	CASSSGRGEGNQPQHF	TGTGCCAGCAGTTCAGGTAGGGGGGAAGGCAATCAGCCCCAGCATTTT
TRBV27	.	.	TRBJ2-1	CASSYGLAPQNEQFF	TGTGCCAGCAGTTATGGCCTAGCGCCTCAAAATGAGCAGTTCTTC
TRBV27	.	.	TRBJ2-1	CASSRTNNEQFF	TGTGCCAGCAGCCGCACGAACAATGAGCAGTTCTTC
TRBV29-1	.	.	TRBJ2-6	CSADSGANVLTF	TGCAGCGCGGATTCTGGGGCCAACGTCCTGACTTTC
TRBV19	.	.	TRBJ2-7	CASSISLTGYEQYF	TGTGCCAGTAGTATCTCTCTCACAGGGTACGAGCAGTACTTC
TRBV9	.	TRBD2	TRBJ2-7	CASSVIAGASYEQYF	TGTGCCAGCAGCGTGATAGCGGGGGCCTCCTACGAGCAGTACTTC
TRBV4-1	.	.	TRBJ2-2	CASSQYTGGELFF	TGCGCCAGCAGCCAGTACACAGGGGGGGAGCTGTTTTTT
TRBV6-5	few	.	TRBJ1-3	CASRGSSSGNTIYF	TGTGCCAGCAGGGGGTCGAGCTCTGGAAACACCATATATTTT
TRBV11-2	.	TRBD1	TRBJ2-7	CASSLGTAYEQYF	TGTGCCAGCAGCCTAGGGACAGCTTACGAGCAGTACTTC
TRBV29-1	.	TRBD2	TRBJ2-5	CSVRGLAGRGETQYF	TGCAGCGTGAGGGGACTAGCGGGCCGGGGAGAGACCCAGTACTTC
TRBV6-1	once	.	TRBJ2-7	CASSEHPRAPYEQYF	TGTGCCAGCAGTGAACATCCCCGTGCACCCTACGAGCAGTACTTC
TRBV13	.	.	TRBJ2-7	CASSLESGGSYEQYF	TGTGCCAGCAGCTTAGAAAGCGGAGGCTCCTACGAGCAGTACTTC
TRBV10-3	.	TRBD1	TRBJ2-7	CAISEAGTVYEQYF	TGTGCCATCAGTGAGGCTGGGACAGTCTACGAGCAGTACTTC
TRBV6-5	.	.	TRBJ2-1	CASSDLDWENEQFF	TGTGCCAGCAGTGACCTGGACTGGGAGAATGAGCAGTTCTTC
TRBV2	.	TRBD2	TRBJ2-7	CASSEDSGRPTYEQYF	TGTGCCAGCAGTGAAGATAGCGGGAGGCCTACCTACGAGCAGTACTTC
TRBV27	.	.	TRBJ1-2	CASSPLSTNYGYTF	TGTGCCAGCAGTCCCTTGAGTACCAACTATGGCTACACCTTC
TRBV4-2	.	.	TRBJ2-7	CASSQDRRGPEQYF	TGTGCCAGCAGCCAAGATCGACGTGGGCCCGAGCAGTACTTC
TRBV28	.	.	TRBJ2-1	CASSLRGANEQFF	TGTGCCAGCAGTTTGCGAGGGGCCAATGAGCAGTTCTTC
TRBV5-4	.	TRBD2	TRBJ2-5	CASRPRLAESYQETQYF	TGTGCCAGCAGGCCGCGGCTAGCGGAATCTTACCAAGAGACCCAGTACTTC
TRBV9	once	TRBD1	TRBJ2-5	CASSPGQGGTQYF	TGTGCCAGCAGCCCAGGACAGGGAGGGACCCAGTACTTC
TRBV25-1	.	.	TRBJ2-7	CASSEAGQPEQYF	TGTGCCAGCAGTGAGGCCGGACAACCCGAGCAGTACTTC
TRBV15	.	.	TRBJ2-7	CATSREEIAVDYEQYF	TGTGCCACCAGCAGAGAAGAGATAGCGGTTGACTACGAGCAGTACTTC
TRBV14	.	TRBD1	TRBJ1-1	CASSQDLQGAVNTEAFF	TGTGCCAGCAGCCAAGATCTCCAGGGGGCGGTGAACACTGAAGCTTTCTTT
TRBV9	.	TRBD1	TRBJ2-1	CASSAPTGQDYNEQFF	TGTGCCAGCAGCGCCCCCACGGGACAGGACTACAATGAGCAGTTCTTC
TRBV7-9	.	.	TRBJ1-2	CASSQTGGHNYGYTF	TGTGCCAGCAGCCAAACGGGGGGACATAACTATGGCTACACCTTC